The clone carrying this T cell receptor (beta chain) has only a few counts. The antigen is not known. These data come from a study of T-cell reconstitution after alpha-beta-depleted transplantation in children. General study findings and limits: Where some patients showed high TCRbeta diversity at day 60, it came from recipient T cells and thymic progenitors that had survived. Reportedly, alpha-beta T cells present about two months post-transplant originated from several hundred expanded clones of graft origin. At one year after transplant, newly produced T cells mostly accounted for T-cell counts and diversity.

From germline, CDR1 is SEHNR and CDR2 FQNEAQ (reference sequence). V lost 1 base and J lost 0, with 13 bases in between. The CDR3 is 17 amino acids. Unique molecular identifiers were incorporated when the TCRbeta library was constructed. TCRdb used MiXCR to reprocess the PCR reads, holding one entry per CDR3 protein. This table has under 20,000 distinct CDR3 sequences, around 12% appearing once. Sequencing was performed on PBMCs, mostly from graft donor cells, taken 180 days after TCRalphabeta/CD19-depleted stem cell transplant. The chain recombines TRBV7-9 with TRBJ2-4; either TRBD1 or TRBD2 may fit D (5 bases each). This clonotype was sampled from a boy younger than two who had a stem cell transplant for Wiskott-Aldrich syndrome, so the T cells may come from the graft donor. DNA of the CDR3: TGTGCCAGCAGCTTAGTAACCGGGGCCGGAGCCAAAAACATTCAGTACTTC. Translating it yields CASSLVTGAGAKNIQYF.